The next 9 T cell receptor beta chains were all read from a single sample in a study of T-cell memory formation after mild COVID-19. A single record per CDR3 protein comes from TCRdb applying MiXCR to the 5' RACE reads. The table has 540,000 or so distinct CDR3 sequences, 20% seen once. Sequenced input: PBMCs or a T cell subset sorted from them (not recorded which). These receptors came from an adult woman who had mild COVID-19 (a few samples of this study predate the infection). Cell type and time point are not known.

This clonotype was seen more than once but under ten times. The chain couples TRBV7-2 to TRBJ2-7; D is ambiguous. Trimming removed 5 bases at V and 2 bases at J, with 10 bases between. This CDR3 contains 13 residues. Germline CDR1 and CDR2: SGHTA and FQGNSA. The CDR3 reads CASSPRSAYEQYF. CDR3 DNA: TGTGCCAGCAGCCCCCGTTCAGCCTACGAGCAGTACTTC.

The CDR3 reads CASSSLVGPAHNEQFF. DNA for the CDR3: TGTGCCAGCAGCTCCCTTGTGGGACCCGCCCACAATGAGCAGTTCTTC. The chain joins TRBV7-3 to TRBJ2-1; D is tentatively TRBD1 or TRBD2 (5 bases each). Germline CDR1 SGHTA, CDR2 FQGTGA. V shed 4 bases and J shed 5 bases, with 18 bases lying between them. The CDR3 has 16 residues. Full variable domain (remainder filled in from reference TRBV7-3 and TRBJ2-1): GAGVSQTPSNKVTEKGKYVELRCDPISGHTALYWYRQSLGQGPEFLIYFQGTGAADDSGLPNDRFFAVRPEGSVSTLKIQRTERGDSAVYLCASSSLVGPAHNEQFFGPGTRLTVL.

In this sample, this clonotype turned up a few times. The chain employs TRBV9 and TRBJ2-6, with TRBD2 as a possible D gene (5 bases). The V gene lost 2 bases and the J gene lost 4 bases, with 10 bases spanning the gap. The CDR3 is 15 residues long. Germline CDR1 SGDLS, CDR2 YYNGEE. The CDR3 sequence: CASSVGGFGANVLTF. The DNA of the CDR3 is TGTGCCAGCAGCGTCGGCGGGTTCGGGGCCAACGTCCTGACTTTC.

The rearrangement joins TRBV2 to TRBJ2-3; D possibly corresponds to TRBD1 (6 bases). CDR1 and CDR2 (germline): SNHLY, FYNNEI. V was cut by 7 bases and J by 0 bases, with 14 bases left in between. This CDR3 region has 15 residues. CDR3 residues: CASKVDRTSTDTQYF. The CDR3 DNA reads TGTGCCAGCAAAGTAGACAGGACCAGCACAGATACGCAGTATTTT.

Only a few counts were recorded for this clonotype. CDR3 bases: TGTGCCAGCAGCTCCACCTCGGGTGAAAAACTGTTTTTT. Translating gives CASSSTSGEKLFF. The genes are TRBV7-3 and TRBJ1-4; no reliable D call. V lost 4 bases to trimming and J lost 7 bases, with 10 bases between them. This CDR3 is built from 13 residues. Germline-derived CDR1 and CDR2 are SGHTA and FQGTGA.

The V call is TRBV7-9, the J call TRBJ2-5; D gene uncertain. V lost 3 bases and J lost 4, with 15 bases in between. CDR1 SEHNR and CDR2 FQNEAQ come from the germline V gene (reference sequence). There are 15 residues in the CDR3. CDR3 amino acids: CASSFLLVLGETQYF. The CDR3 DNA reads as TGTGCCAGCAGCTTCCTCCTGGTGTTGGGAGAGACCCAGTACTTC.

The V call is TRBV12-3 or TRBV12-4, the J call TRBJ2-4; 7 nucleotides match TRBD2. The length of the CDR3 is 15 residues. V lost 2 bases and J lost 5; bases outside the gene matches: 6. CDR3 loop: CASSLILARQNIQYF. The CDR3 DNA follows: TGTGCCAGCAGTTTAATACTAGCGCGTCAAAACATTCAGTACTTC.

The chain is built from TRBV4-2 and TRBJ2-2; D remains unclear. Germline assignment: CDR1 LGHNA and CDR2 YNFKEQ. The length of the CDR3 is 14 residues. V was trimmed by 3 bases and J by 3 bases, leaving 8 bases between them. The CDR3 protein is CASSHRRDTGELFF. The CDR3, as DNA: TGTGCCAGCAGCCACCGACGGGACACCGGGGAGCTGTTTTTT.

The chain uses TRBV6-1 and TRBJ1-2; D is ambiguous. Germline CDR1 and CDR2: MNHNS and SASEGT. With 1 base removed from V and 0 bases from J, the gap between germline ends came to 6 bases. This CDR3 spans 14 amino acids. The CDR3 is CASSEEVPNYGYTF. For the CDR3, the DNA is TGTGCCAGCAGTGAAGAGGTACCTAACTATGGCTACACCTTC.